These 24 T cell receptor beta chains share one sample of origin, sequenced in a study of cytomegalovirus exposure and HLA in healthy donors. Primers included in the PCR were 60 Vbeta and 13 Jbeta primers. The method was immunoSEQ multiplex PCR; TCRdb's version includes in-frame clones alone and lacks a portion of them. Of about 190,000 clones in the sample, about three quarters were seen once. Sequencing was done on a sample of PBMCs. All receptors come from a woman between 35 and 50 years old in good health and CMV-seronegative.

The rearrangement links TRBV11-3 to TRBJ2-3; D possibly corresponds to TRBD2 (5 bases). Germline V lookup: CDR1 SGHNT, CDR2 YENEEA. CDR3 length: 14 residues. Deletions cut 5 bases from V and 2 bases from J, with 11 bases between. The CDR3 is CASSLASSTDTQYF. The CDR3 nucleotides read TGTGCCAGCAGCCTAGCCTCCTCCACAGATACGCAGTATTTT.

This clone has more than one count but fewer than ten. This rearrangement joins TRBV30 to TRBJ2-7; TRBD1 is a possible D gene (6 bases). In germline, CDR1 is GTSNPN, CDR2 SVGIG (reference sequence). Trimming took off 1 base at V and 8 bases at J, with 12 bases between the two ends. The CDR3 sequence is 12 residues long. The CDR3 DNA sequence: TGTGCCTGGAGTGACCAGGGGATCCAGCAGTACTTC. This translates into CAWSDQGIQQYF.

CDR3 sequence (DNA): TGCGCCAGCAGCCAAGCGCGAACGAACACCGGGGAGCTGTTTTTT. Protein product: CASSQARTNTGELFF. This chain uses TRBV5-1 with TRBJ2-2; D remains ambiguous. The CDR3 runs to 15 residues. From germline, CDR1 is SGHRS and CDR2 YFSETQ. V dropped 4 bases and J dropped 0 bases, with 10 bases sitting between them.

V usage is TRBV29-1 and J usage is TRBJ2-5, with 7 bases matching TRBD2. The CDR3 has 16 residues. Germline loops: CDR1 SQVTM, CDR2 ANQGSEA. V shed 1 base, J shed 1 base, and the junction held 9 bases outside the gene matches. The DNA of the CDR3 is TGCAGCGTTGAAGGTCAGAGCGGGATTATCCAAGAGACCCAGTACTTC. This encodes CSVEGQSGIIQETQYF.

The genes are TRBV5-8 and TRBJ2-1; TRBD2 matches 11 bases. This CDR3 has 14 residues. With 2 bases clipped from V and 10 bases from J, the junction kept 5 bases outside the gene matches. The germline V gene encodes CDR1 SGHTS and CDR2 YDEGEE. This CDR3 reads CASSFSGTSGEQFF. Here the CDR3 DNA reads TGTGCCAGCAGCTTTTCCGGGACTAGCGGCGAGCAGTTCTTC.

The gene calls are TRBV19 and TRBJ2-2, with D unresolved. The germline gives CDR1 LNHDA, CDR2 SQIVND (reference sequence). Deletions cut 4 bases from V and 7 bases from J, with 7 bases between. This CDR3 spans 12 amino acids. This CDR3 reads CASSTPGGELFF. CDR3 coding DNA: TGTGCCAGTAGTACTCCCGGCGGGGAGCTGTTTTTT.

This clone showed up just once. This chain uses TRBV7-3 with TRBJ2-2; the match to TRBD2 covers 10 bases. The CDR3 is 17 amino acids. J lost 5 bases, V lost 2 bases, and 8 bases had no gene match. Germline V gene data show CDR1 as SGHTA and CDR2 as FQGTGA. CDR3 sequence reads: CASSLGASGSLTGELFF. CDR3 nucleotide sequence: TGTGCCAGCAGCTTAGGGGCTAGCGGGAGTCTTACCGGGGAGCTGTTTTTT.

The chain has TRBV5-6 and TRBJ2-7; a possible D gene is TRBD2 (6 bases). The ends were cut back, 3 bases at V and 0 bases at J, with 13 bases in the middle. Germline V gene lookup returns CDR1 SGHDT and CDR2 YYEEEE. The CDR3 totals 15 residues. The CDR3 sequence: CASSYRDLSSYEQYF. The CDR3 DNA reads as TGTGCCAGCAGCTACCGGGACTTATCCTCCTACGAGCAGTACTTC.

In this sample, this clone turned up a few times. This chain links TRBV30 with TRBJ1-1, with TRBD1 matching 10 bases. This CDR3 region has 17 residues. V was pared by 2 bases and J by 11 bases, with 20 bases of the junction left unmatched. Germline assignment: CDR1 GTSNPN and CDR2 SVGIG (reference sequence). CDR3 protein: CAWSSTTRPTGGFGAFF. In DNA form, the CDR3 reads TGTGCCTGGAGTTCCACGACGCGTCCGACAGGGGGCTTCGGGGCTTTCTTT. The full variable domain, rest sourced from reference TRBV30 and TRBJ1-1, is SQTIHQWPATLVQPVGSPLSLECTVEGTSNPNLYWYRQAAGRGLQLLFYSVGIGQISSEVPQNLSASRPQDRQFILSSKKLLLSDSGFYLCAWSSTTRPTGGFGAFFGQGTRLTVV.

V is TRBV7-3 and J is TRBJ2-1, with a weak D call TRBD2 (5 bases). The CDR3 runs to 15 residues. With 2 bases removed from V and 4 bases from J, the gap between germline ends came to 12 bases. From germline, CDR1 is SGHTA and CDR2 FQGTGA. The CDR3 loop is CASSLGRALYNEQFF. The CDR3 nucleotides read TGTGCCAGCAGCTTAGGGCGGGCCCTTTACAATGAGCAGTTCTTC. The full variable domain, rest sourced from reference TRBV7-3 and TRBJ2-1, is GAGVSQTPSNKVTEKGKYVELRCDPISGHTALYWYRQSLGQGPEFLIYFQGTGAADDSGLPNDRFFAVRPEGSVSTLKIQRTERGDSAVYLCASSLGRALYNEQFFGPGTRLTVL.

The chain carries TRBV7-9 and TRBJ2-1; D is possibly TRBD2 (7 bases). CDR1 SEHNR and CDR2 FQNEAQ come from the germline V gene (reference sequence). This CDR3 is built from 16 residues. V was shortened by 1 base and J by 4 bases, with 14 bases between the two germline ends. In DNA form, the CDR3 reads TGTGCCAGCAGCTTAGGGGGGCCTAGCGGATACAATGAGCAGTTCTTC. Protein: CASSLGGPSGYNEQFF.

The chain has TRBV9 and TRBJ1-1; 10 bases align to TRBD1. The V and J ends lost 7 bases and 0 bases, in that order; junction bases with no gene match: 9. The CDR3 sequence is 16 residues long. The germline V gene has CDR1 SGDLS and CDR2 YYNGEE. The CDR3 sequence is CASGGQGVTMNTEAFF. Written as DNA, the CDR3 is TGTGCCAGCGGAGGACAGGGGGTGACCATGAACACTGAAGCTTTCTTT. Filled out from reference TRBV9 and TRBJ1-1, the complete variable domain reads DSGVTQTPKHLITATGQRVTLRCSPRSGDLSVYWYQQSLDQGLQFLIQYYNGEERAKGNILERFSAQQFPDLHSELNLSSLELGDSALYFCASGGQGVTMNTEAFFGQGTRLTVV.

The genes are TRBV6-6 and TRBJ2-7; 9 nucleotides match TRBD1. V shed 6 bases and J 9 bases; nucleotides not matched to a gene: 18. This CDR3 comprises 16 residues. The germline V gene encodes CDR1 MNHNY and CDR2 SVGAGI (reference sequence). The CDR3 loop is CASSAGTGTGLDGQYF. CDR3 in DNA: TGTGCCAGCAGCGCCGGGACAGGGACCGGACTGGACGGGCAGTACTTC.

The V and J genes are TRBV6-1 and TRBJ2-7, with D possibly being TRBD1 (6 bases). CDR1 is MNHNS, CDR2 SASEGT, per germline. Trimming shortened V by 5 bases and J by 3 bases, and 14 bases separated the two germline ends. The CDR3 loop spans 14 amino acids. The chain's CDR3 is CASSPVRGDYEQYV. The CDR3 nucleotides read TGTGCCAGCAGTCCCGTCAGGGGTGACTACGAGCAGTACGTC.

V gene TRBV7-2 combines with J gene TRBJ1-1; D gene unclear. Germline V gene lookup returns CDR1 SGHTA and CDR2 FQGNSA. The V end was cut by 5 bases, the J end by 5 bases, with 15 bases between. This CDR3 spans 14 amino acids. The CDR3 nucleotides read TGTGCCAGCAGCAACCCTCCCGGGGTAACTGAAGCTTTCTTT. Encoded protein: CASSNPPGVTEAFF.

This clone was counted a single time. The genes are TRBV7-9 and TRBJ1-2; TRBD1 is a possible D gene (6 bases). Deletions cut 2 bases from V and 8 bases from J, with 18 bases between. There are 15 residues in the CDR3. The germline CDR1 and CDR2 sequences are SEHNR and FQNEAQ (reference sequence). The CDR3 is CASSLNGGGSEGYTF. CDR3 coding DNA: TGTGCCAGCAGCTTAAATGGTGGGGGCTCGGAGGGCTACACCTTC. Full variable domain (missing parts from reference TRBV7-9 and TRBJ1-2): DTGVSQNPRHKITKRGQNVTFRCDPISEHNRLYWYRQTLGQGPEFLTYFQNEAQLEKSRLLSDRFSAERPKGSFSTLEIQRTEQGDSAMYLCASSLNGGGSEGYTFGSGTRLTVV.

J is TRBJ1-1 and V is TRBV19; 9 bases match TRBD1. CDR3 length: 16 amino acids. CDR1 LNHDA and CDR2 SQIVND come from the germline V gene (reference sequence). Trimming took 1 base from V and 0 from J; bases not matched to a gene: 3. The CDR3 reads CASSIVQGAMNTEAFF. CDR3 coding DNA: TGTGCCAGTAGTATAGTACAGGGGGCTATGAACACTGAAGCTTTCTTT.

J is TRBJ1-2 and V is TRBV6-1; D is unclear. Per the germline V gene, CDR1 is MNHNS and CDR2 is SASEGT. CDR3 size: 14 residues. The V end was cut by 5 bases, the J end by 7 bases, with 17 bases between. CDR3 bases: TGTGCCAGCAGTTATATCAGCTCCGGGTCTGGCTACACCTTC. Translating it yields CASSYISSGSGYTF.

The rearrangement links TRBV27 to TRBJ1-4; perhaps TRBD1 as D (5 bases). Trimming left V 3 bases short and J 7 bases short, with 12 bases between. The CDR3 sequence is 14 residues long. Germline CDR1 reads MNHEY; CDR2 reads SMNVEV (reference sequence). CDR3 loop: CASSFDSLGEKLFF. The CDR3 DNA reads as TGTGCCAGCAGTTTCGACAGTCTCGGTGAAAAACTGTTTTTT.

The chain couples TRBV10-1 to TRBJ1-3, with D possibly TRBD1 on 6 matching bases. In germline, CDR1 is WNHNN, CDR2 SYGVQD (reference sequence). The CDR3 is 10 amino acids. Deletions cut 5 bases from V and 15 bases from J, with 11 bases between. The chain's CDR3 is CASSWDTGYF. CDR3 DNA: TGCGCCAGCAGTTGGGACACAGGATATTTT.

V and J are TRBV4-3 and TRBJ1-2; no reliable D call. V lost 1 base to trimming and J lost 2 bases, with 17 bases between them. The CDR3 sequence is 17 residues long. The germline V gene has CDR1 LGHNA and CDR2 YSLEER. CDR3 protein: CASSQGLGGRENYGYTF. The CDR3 nucleotides read TGCGCCAGCAGCCAAGGGTTAGGTGGGAGGGAAAACTATGGCTACACCTTC.

The chain carries TRBV25-1 and TRBJ2-5; 7 bases are a match to TRBD1. The CDR3 loop spans 14 amino acids. V shed 7 bases, J shed 2 bases, and the junction held 7 bases outside the gene matches. Germline V gives CDR1 MGHDK, CDR2 SYGVNS. CDR3 amino acids: CASTKPGQQETQYF. CDR3 DNA: TGTGCCAGCACCAAACCGGGACAGCAAGAGACCCAGTACTTC.

The V call is TRBV5-1, the J call TRBJ2-1; TRBD2 matches 8 bases. This CDR3 has 15 amino acids. Germline trimming cut 7 bases from V and 1 base from J; bases unmatched to any gene: 7. Germline V CDR1 and CDR2: SGHRS, YFSETQ. The CDR3 spells CASLEAGGSYNEQFF. CDR3 coding DNA: TGCGCCAGCTTGGAGGCGGGAGGTTCCTACAATGAGCAGTTCTTC.

The chain couples TRBV5-4 to TRBJ1-4; D is perhaps TRBD1 (6 bases). The CDR3 extends over 13 amino acids. V was clipped by 2 bases and J by 8 bases, with 10 bases between them. Per germline, CDR1 SGHNT and CDR2 YYREEE (reference sequence). The CDR3 spells CASSLGQGEKLFF. The CDR3, as DNA: TGTGCCAGCAGCTTAGGGCAGGGGGAAAAACTGTTTTTT.